A selection of T cell receptor beta chains follows, all from one sample in a study of blood T cell repertoires in COVID-19. Here immunoSEQ multiplex PCR was the method, and the copy in TCRdb shows in-frame clones only, minus some. The table lists about 350,000 clones, 87% of them singletons. What was sequenced was PBMCs or T cells enriched from blood (not recorded which). Receptor source: a woman between 25 and 40 years old who had recovered from COVID-19. Each CDR3 is given with its conserved first and last residue. The D gene is left open where the match is weak. Where a row states a size, it is once, few, many or the class of an expanded clone; other rows omit it.

length	V	size	J	D	CDR3	DNA
11	TRBV13	-	TRBJ1-3	-	CASSLENTIYF	TGTGCCAGCAGCTTGGAGAACACCATATATTTT
13	TRBV5-4	-	TRBJ2-7	TRBD1	CASRRQGSDEQYF	TGTGCCAGCAGAAGACAGGGTTCGGACGAGCAGTACTTC
15	TRBV11-2	-	TRBJ2-3	-	CASSSIWRLRDTQYF	TGTGCCAGCAGCTCGATCTGGAGGCTTAGAGATACGCAGTATTTT
13	TRBV24-1	-	TRBJ1-2	TRBD1	CATSDDRGSGYTF	TGTGCCACCAGTGATGACAGGGGATCTGGCTACACCTTC
13	TRBV4-1	-	TRBJ2-3	TRBD2	CASSQMGGDTQYF	TGCGCCAGCAGCCAGATGGGAGGGGATACGCAGTATTTT
17	TRBV24-1	-	TRBJ2-7	-	CATSDPATGRDGHEQYF	TGTGCCACCAGTGACCCCGCCACAGGGAGGGACGGCCACGAGCAGTACTTC
12	TRBV7-6	-	TRBJ1-4	-	CASSKEDEKLFF	TGTGCCAGCAGCAAGGAGGATGAAAAACTGTTTTTT
16	TRBV10-2	once	TRBJ1-2	TRBD1	CASSEDRGRSTDGYTF	TGCGCCAGCAGTGAAGACAGGGGAAGAAGTACGGATGGCTACACCTTC
13	TRBV6-5	-	TRBJ2-7	TRBD1	CASKPGGSYEQYF	TGTGCCAGCAAACCAGGGGGCTCCTACGAGCAGTACTTC
13	TRBV2	-	TRBJ2-7	-	CASSEGRVHEQYF	TGTGCCAGCAGTGAAGGCAGGGTCCACGAGCAGTACTTC
14	TRBV10-2	-	TRBJ2-1	-	CASSDQGTYNEQFF	TGCGCCAGCAGTGACCAGGGGACGTACAATGAGCAGTTCTTC
13	TRBV6-5	-	TRBJ2-5	-	CATRTGGVSTQYF	TGTGCCACCCGAACAGGGGGGGTATCGACCCAGTACTTC
15	TRBV7-9	-	TRBJ2-2	-	CASSPGHTNTGELFF	TGTGCCAGCAGCCCGGGACACACAAACACCGGGGAGCTGTTTTTT
18	TRBV11-2	-	TRBJ2-1	TRBD2	CASSPPAGAGGWYNEQFF	TGTGCCAGCAGCCCCCCTGCGGGAGCGGGGGGCTGGTACAATGAGCAGTTCTTC
15	TRBV6-2/TRBV6-3	-	TRBJ2-2	-	CASSSDYVNTGELFF	TGTGCCAGCAGTTCCGACTATGTGAACACCGGGGAGCTGTTTTTT
15	TRBV10-3	once	TRBJ2-5	-	CAISERTGYQETQYF	TGTGCCATCAGTGAAAGGACTGGGTACCAAGAGACCCAGTACTTC
12	TRBV30	-	TRBJ1-6	TRBD1	CAWTTGVSPLHF	TGTGCCTGGACAACAGGGGTTTCACCCCTCCACTTT
13	TRBV19	-	TRBJ1-1	TRBD1	CASSQDGDREAFF	TGTGCCAGTTCCCAAGACGGGGACAGAGAAGCTTTCTTT
15	TRBV2	-	TRBJ2-7	TRBD1	CASTQDRVSSYEQYF	TGTGCCAGCACCCAGGACAGGGTAAGCTCCTACGAGCAGTACTTC
15	TRBV6-7	-	TRBJ1-5	-	CASSYPAGNLQPQHF	TGTGCCAGCAGTTACCCGGCGGGGAACCTTCAGCCCCAGCATTTT
12	TRBV28	few	TRBJ1-5	-	CASSITGQTQHF	TGTGCCAGCAGTATCACAGGGCAGACCCAGCATTTT
14	TRBV7-2	-	TRBJ2-5	-	CARSAETSLQTQYF	TGTGCCAGGAGCGCCGAAACTAGCTTACAGACCCAGTACTTC
14	TRBV5-6	-	TRBJ1-2	TRBD1	CASSPDRVNYGYTF	TGTGCCAGCAGCCCGGACAGGGTGAACTATGGCTACACCTTC
13	TRBV19	-	TRBJ1-5	-	CASSRQQGQPQHF	TGTGCCAGTAGTAGGCAACAGGGACAGCCCCAGCATTTT
13	TRBV10-1	-	TRBJ1-2	TRBD1	CASSTDRDVGYTF	TGCGCCAGCAGTACGGACAGGGATGTGGGCTACACCTTC
13	TRBV5-1	few	TRBJ1-1	-	CASSFNMNTEAFF	TGCGCCAGCAGCTTCAACATGAACACTGAAGCTTTCTTT
15	TRBV5-8	-	TRBJ1-1	TRBD1	CASRRSTGRNTEAFF	TGTGCCAGCAGGCGATCGACAGGGCGTAACACTGAAGCTTTCTTT
15	TRBV28	-	TRBJ1-1	-	CASSLWGALATEAFF	TGTGCCAGCAGTTTATGGGGGGCGCTCGCCACTGAAGCTTTCTTT
15	TRBV19	few	TRBJ1-5	TRBD1	CASRVQGGSNQPQHF	TGTGCCAGTAGAGTCCAGGGGGGTAGCAATCAGCCCCAGCATTTT
13	TRBV5-1	-	TRBJ2-5	TRBD1	CASSWTGSETQYF	TGCGCCAGCAGCTGGACAGGGTCCGAGACCCAGTACTTC
13	TRBV5-1	-	TRBJ2-1	-	CASSLVGYNEQFF	TGCGCCAGCAGCTTGGTCGGTTACAATGAGCAGTTCTTC
13	TRBV6-5	few	TRBJ2-7	TRBD1	CASSKGQLYEQYF	TGTGCCAGCAGCAAGGGACAGCTGTACGAGCAGTACTTC
17	TRBV19	-	TRBJ1-2	-	CASSNRDGILGGYGYTF	TGTGCCAGTAGTAACCGGGACGGAATCTTGGGGGGCTATGGCTACACCTTC
14	TRBV2	-	TRBJ1-5	-	CASSGRPDNQPQHF	TGTGCCAGCAGTGGGCGGCCCGATAATCAGCCCCAGCATTTT
17	TRBV7-9	-	TRBJ1-3	-	CASSFRGEKRAGNTIYF	TGTGCCAGCAGCTTTCGTGGGGAAAAGAGGGCTGGAAACACCATATATTTT
15	TRBV27	-	TRBJ2-7	TRBD1	CASSPSTGRIDEQYF	TGTGCCAGCAGTCCGTCGACAGGGCGCATCGACGAGCAGTACTTC
13	TRBV19	-	TRBJ1-1	-	CASSRDMNTEAFF	TGTGCCAGTAGTAGGGACATGAACACTGAAGCTTTCTTT
16	TRBV7-2	-	TRBJ2-5	TRBD1	CASSPTGTGKQETQYF	TGTGCCAGCAGCCCCACCGGGACAGGGAAACAAGAGACCCAGTACTTC
14	TRBV5-4	-	TRBJ1-2	-	CASSLAGIPGGYTF	TGTGCCAGCAGCTTGGCGGGGATACCAGGCGGCTACACCTTC
16	TRBV5-4	-	TRBJ2-1	TRBD2	CASSPPSGTSYNEQFF	TGTGCCAGCAGCCCTCCTAGCGGGACCTCCTACAATGAGCAGTTCTTC
14	TRBV6-5	-	TRBJ1-6	-	CASRNDRHNSPLHF	TGTGCCAGCAGAAACGACAGACATAATTCACCCCTCCACTTT
18	TRBV3-1/TRBV3-2	once	TRBJ1-4	TRBD1	CASSYEPPHRGWGEKLFF	TGTGCCAGCAGCTATGAGCCACCACACAGGGGCTGGGGTGAAAAACTGTTTTTT
18	TRBV29-1	few	TRBJ2-1	TRBD1	CSVARDRGGFSRVNEQFF	TGCAGCGTTGCCCGGGACAGGGGAGGTTTCTCCCGGGTCAATGAGCAGTTCTTC
14	TRBV9	once	TRBJ1-5	-	CASSEGTGLRPQHF	TGTGCCAGCAGCGAGGGCACAGGGCTCCGGCCCCAGCATTTT
10	TRBV29-1	-	TRBJ1-3	-	CSAYGNTIYF	TGCAGCGCCTATGGAAACACCATATATTTT
15	TRBV7-9	-	TRBJ2-7	TRBD1	CASSGRDRGSYEQYF	TGTGCCAGCAGCGGACGGGACAGGGGCTCCTACGAGCAGTACTTC
14	TRBV19	-	TRBJ1-4	-	CASRLPGSNEKLFF	TGTGCCAGTAGATTACCAGGGTCTAATGAAAAACTGTTTTTT
15	TRBV6-1	-	TRBJ2-2	-	CASSELGGRTGELFF	TGTGCCAGCAGTGAATTGGGGGGACGAACCGGGGAGCTGTTTTTT
13	TRBV6-5	once	TRBJ1-1	TRBD1	CASSRTGNTEAFF	TGTGCCAGCAGTCGGACAGGGAACACTGAAGCTTTCTTT
13	TRBV28	once	TRBJ1-2	-	CASSFGQGYGYTF	TGTGCCAGCAGTTTCGGGCAGGGGTATGGCTACACCTTC
16	TRBV3-1/TRBV3-2	once	TRBJ2-2	-	CASSLSTGANTGELFF	TGTGCCAGCAGCCTCTCGACAGGCGCGAACACCGGGGAGCTGTTTTTT
16	TRBV9	-	TRBJ2-2	-	CASSVAPGKNTGELFF	TGTGCCAGCAGCGTAGCCCCAGGGAAGAACACCGGGGAGCTGTTTTTT